This T cell receptor (beta chain) is from a study of cytomegalovirus exposure and HLA in healthy donors. Findings of the study overall: Earlier findings revealed that most TCR beta V segments proved productive either about 87% or about 30% of the time. Presence/absence analyses supposed approximately even sequencing depth among donors.

There are 15 residues in the CDR3. V shed 3 bases and J 3 bases; nucleotides not matched to a gene: 4. Germline lookup yields CDR1 SEHNR and CDR2 FQNEAQ (reference sequence). With regard to this clone: Antigen unknown.

Both 60 Vbeta primers and 13 Jbeta primers went into the PCR. Profiled with immunoSEQ multiplex PCR; TCRdb holds only in-frame clones, not every one. The table has around 94,000 clones, 63% seen once. The material sequenced was PBMCs. The chain carries TRBV7-9 and TRBJ1-4; 7 bases are shared with TRBD1. This TCR was recovered from a human donor in good health. CDR3 sequence: CASSFGDSPNEKLFF. The CDR3 coding sequence is TGTGCCAGCAGCTTTGGGGACAGCCCTAATGAAAAACTGTTTTTT.